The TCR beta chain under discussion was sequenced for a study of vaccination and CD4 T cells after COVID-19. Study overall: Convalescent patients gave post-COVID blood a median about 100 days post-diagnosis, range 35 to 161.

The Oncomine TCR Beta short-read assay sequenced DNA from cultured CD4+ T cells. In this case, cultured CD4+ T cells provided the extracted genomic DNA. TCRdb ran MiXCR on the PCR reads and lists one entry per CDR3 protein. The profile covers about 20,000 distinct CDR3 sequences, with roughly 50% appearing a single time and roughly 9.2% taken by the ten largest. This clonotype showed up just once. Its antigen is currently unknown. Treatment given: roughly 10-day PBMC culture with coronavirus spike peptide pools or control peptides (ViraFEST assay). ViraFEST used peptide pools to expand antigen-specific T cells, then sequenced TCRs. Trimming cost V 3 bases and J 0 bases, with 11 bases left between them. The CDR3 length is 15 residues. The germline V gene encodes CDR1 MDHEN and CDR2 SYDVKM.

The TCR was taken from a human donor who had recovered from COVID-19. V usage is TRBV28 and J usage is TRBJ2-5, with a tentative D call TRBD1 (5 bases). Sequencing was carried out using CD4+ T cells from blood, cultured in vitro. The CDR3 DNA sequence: TGTGCCAGCAGTTTCAGACAGATGTACCAAGAGACCCAGTACTTC. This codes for CASSFRQMYQETQYF.